The rows below give T cell receptor beta chains drawn from one sample of a study of regulatory T cells in long-lasting Graves disease. TCRdb reanalysed the multiplex PCR reads using MiXCR and keeps one entry per CDR3 protein. The table lists roughly 400,000 distinct CDR3 sequences, approximately 16% of them singletons, with approximately 7.6% in the top ten. The same data also contributed to another study, on T cells in Graves' hyperthyroidism and ophthalmopathy.

The material was peripheral blood mononuclear cells (PBMCs), obtained at new diagnosis, from a patient treated with antithyroid drugs. Receptors were obtained from a woman in her thirties or forties with Graves disease. Both conserved end residues are part of each CDR3. A D gene is named only where the DNA matches it firmly. The size field is filled for only some rows; it gives once, few, many or a size class.

TRBJ2-7 | TRBD1 | 13 | many | TRBV2 | TGTGCCAGCAATATGGGGCAGGGGGACGAGCAGTACTTC | CASNMGQGDEQYF
TRBJ2-7 | - | 15 | many | TRBV20-1 | TGCAGTGCTGGTGGACACACCGGGCTCAGCGACGAGCAGTACTTC | CSAGGHTGLSDEQYF
TRBJ2-7 | - | 12 | many | TRBV20-1 | TGCAGTGCCACTGGACGGAGCTACGAGCAGTACTTC | CSATGRSYEQYF
TRBJ2-7 | TRBD1 | 14 | few | TRBV28 | TGTGCCAGCAGTTCGGGACAGCTAACCTACGAGCAGTACTTC | CASSSGQLTYEQYF
TRBJ1-2 | TRBD1 | 16 | many | TRBV28 | TGTGCCAGCCTCAACGACGACTCAGGGGGAGACTATGGCTACACCTTC | CASLNDDSGGDYGYTF
TRBJ2-7 | - | 15 | many | TRBV28 | TGTGCCAGCAGGCCGCCGGTTGGATTAGCCTACGAGCAGTACTTC | CASRPPVGLAYEQYF
TRBJ2-7 | TRBD1 | 15 | - | TRBV2 | TGTGCCAGCACCGTCGGACAGGGCCTAACCTACGAGCAGTACTTC | CASTVGQGLTYEQYF
TRBJ1-6 | - | 14 | many | TRBV28 | TGTGCCAGCCTAACAACATCTCTAATGTCAACCCTCCACTTT | CASLTTSLMSTLHF
TRBJ2-3 | TRBD2 | 19 | few | TRBV25-1 | TGTGCCAGCAGGTCAAACGGACTAGCGGGCCCTCCTAGCACAGATACGCAGTATTTT | CASRSNGLAGPPSTDTQYF
TRBJ2-1 | TRBD2 | 16 | many | TRBV12-5 | TGTGCTAGTGGTTTGGCTTTAGCGGGAGGGAACAATGAGCAGTTCTTC | CASGLALAGGNNEQFF
TRBJ2-7 | - | 14 | many | TRBV28 | TGTGCCAGCAGACCCCTTGGGATGACCTACGAGCAGTACTTC | CASRPLGMTYEQYF
TRBJ2-7 | - | 14 | - | TRBV3-1 | TGTGCCAGCAGCCAAGTCAGGGGCCACTACGAGCAGTACTTC | CASSQVRGHYEQYF
TRBJ1-4 | - | 15 | - | TRBV2 | - | CASSGTGGDPKNCFF
TRBJ1-2 | - | 14 | - | TRBV28 | TGTGCCAGCAGTTTACAAATCGGATCCTATGGCTACACCTTC | CASSLQIGSYGYTF
TRBJ2-1 | - | 12 | - | TRBV28 | TGTGCCAGCAGTTCCGTAGCTACAGAGCAGTTCTTC | CASSSVATEQFF